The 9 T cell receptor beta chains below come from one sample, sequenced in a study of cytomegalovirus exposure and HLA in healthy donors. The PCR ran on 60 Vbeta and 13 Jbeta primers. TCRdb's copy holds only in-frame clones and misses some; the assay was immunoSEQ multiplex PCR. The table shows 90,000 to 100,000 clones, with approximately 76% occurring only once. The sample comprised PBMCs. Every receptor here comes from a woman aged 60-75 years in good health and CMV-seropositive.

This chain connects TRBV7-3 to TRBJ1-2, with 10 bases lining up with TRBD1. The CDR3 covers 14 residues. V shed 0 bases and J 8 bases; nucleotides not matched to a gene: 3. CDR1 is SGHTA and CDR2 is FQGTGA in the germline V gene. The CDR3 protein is CASSLTGTGEGYTF. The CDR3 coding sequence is TGTGCCAGCAGCTTAACCGGGACAGGGGAAGGCTACACCTTC. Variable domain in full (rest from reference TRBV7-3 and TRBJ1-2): GAGVSQTPSNKVTEKGKYVELRCDPISGHTALYWYRQSLGQGPEFLIYFQGTGAADDSGLPNDRFFAVRPEGSVSTLKIQRTERGDSAVYLCASSLTGTGEGYTFGSGTRLTVV.

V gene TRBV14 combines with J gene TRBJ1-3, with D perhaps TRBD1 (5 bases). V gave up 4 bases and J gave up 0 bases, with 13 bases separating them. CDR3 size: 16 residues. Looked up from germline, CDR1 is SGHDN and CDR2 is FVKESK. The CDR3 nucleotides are TGTGCCAGCAGCCCTAGGACACCTGACTCTGGAAACACCATATATTTT. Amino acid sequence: CASSPRTPDSGNTIYF.

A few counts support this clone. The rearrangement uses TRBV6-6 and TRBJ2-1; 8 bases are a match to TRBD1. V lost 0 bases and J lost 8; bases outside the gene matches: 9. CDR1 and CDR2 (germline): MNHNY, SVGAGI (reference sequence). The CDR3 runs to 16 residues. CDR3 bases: TGTGCCAGCAGTTACTCCGGACAGGGCAGATCCCATGAGCAGTTCTTC. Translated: CASSYSGQGRSHEQFF.

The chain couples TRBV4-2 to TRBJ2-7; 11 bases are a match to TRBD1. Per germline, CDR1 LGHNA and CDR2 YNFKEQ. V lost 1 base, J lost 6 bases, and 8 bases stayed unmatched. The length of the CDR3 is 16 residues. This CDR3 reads CASSQGVGQGAFEQYF. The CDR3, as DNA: TGTGCCAGCAGCCAAGGCGTTGGACAGGGGGCCTTCGAGCAGTACTTC.

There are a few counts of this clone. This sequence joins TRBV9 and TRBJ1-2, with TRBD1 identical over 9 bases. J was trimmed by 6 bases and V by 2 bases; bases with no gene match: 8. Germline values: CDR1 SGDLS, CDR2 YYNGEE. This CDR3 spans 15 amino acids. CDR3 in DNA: TGTGCCAGCAGCGTTATGGACAGGGGTGGTGATGGCTACACCTTC. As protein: CASSVMDRGGDGYTF.

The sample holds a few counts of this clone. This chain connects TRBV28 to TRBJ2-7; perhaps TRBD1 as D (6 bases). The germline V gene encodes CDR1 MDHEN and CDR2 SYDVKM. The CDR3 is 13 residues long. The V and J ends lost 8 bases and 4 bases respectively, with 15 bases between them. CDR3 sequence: CASLRGSVYEQYF. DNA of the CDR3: TGTGCCAGCCTAAGGGGGTCAGTATACGAGCAGTACTTC. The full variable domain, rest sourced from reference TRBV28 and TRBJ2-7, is DVKVTQSSRYLVKRTGEKVFLECVQDMDHENMFWYRQDPGLGLRLIYFSYDVKMKEKGDIPEGYSVSREKKERFSLILESASTNQTSMYLCASLRGSVYEQYFGPGTRLTVT.

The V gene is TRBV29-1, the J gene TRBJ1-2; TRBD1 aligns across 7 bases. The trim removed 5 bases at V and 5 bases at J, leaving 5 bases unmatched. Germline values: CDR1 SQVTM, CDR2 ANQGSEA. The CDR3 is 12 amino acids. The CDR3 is CSVRGQVYGYTF. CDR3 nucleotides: TGCAGCGTTCGCGGACAGGTTTATGGCTACACCTTC.

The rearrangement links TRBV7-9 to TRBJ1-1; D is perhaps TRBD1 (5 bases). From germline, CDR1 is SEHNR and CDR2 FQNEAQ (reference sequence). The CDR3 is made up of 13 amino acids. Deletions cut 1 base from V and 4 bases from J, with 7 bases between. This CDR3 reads CASSLGGGTEAFF. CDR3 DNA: TGTGCCAGCAGCTTAGGGGGGGGCACTGAAGCTTTCTTT.

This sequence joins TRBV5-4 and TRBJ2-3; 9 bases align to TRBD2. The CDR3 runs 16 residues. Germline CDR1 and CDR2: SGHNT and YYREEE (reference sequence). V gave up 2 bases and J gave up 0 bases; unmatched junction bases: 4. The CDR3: CASSFHSGSSTDTQYF. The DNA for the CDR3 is TGTGCCAGCAGCTTCCATAGCGGGAGCAGCACAGATACGCAGTATTTT.